The sequence of this TCR beta chain was determined in a study of early T cells in non-severe SARS-CoV-2 infection. Notes on the study in general: Matching results from VDJdb favored anti-spike CD8 responses, leaving private and CD4 specificities undetected.

TCRdb fed the 5' RACE reads into MiXCR, producing one record per CDR3 protein. The table records some 40,000 distinct CDR3 sequences, around 5.8% of them present only once. This clonotype was detected ten times or more. Antigen unknown. CDR1 and CDR2 from the germline V gene are LGHDT and YNNKEL (reference sequence). The ends were cut back, 3 bases at V and 3 bases at J, with 8 bases in the middle. The CDR3 length is 13 residues. The gene calls are TRBV3-1 and TRBJ2-5, with D unclear. Material: whole blood, obtained at baseline. This TCR was sampled from an adult who was a healthcare worker with PCR-confirmed SARS-CoV-2 infection or an uninfected control (not recorded which). In DNA, the CDR3 is TGTGCCAGCAGCCAGCAGGAGAAAGAGACCCAGTACTTC. Protein: CASSQQEKETQYF.